The T cell receptor beta chain under discussion was sequenced for a study of blood T cell repertoires in COVID-19. Overall study context: Acute and convalescent COVID-19 specimens originated in the United States, Italy and Spain. Sources were T cells, B-cell-depleted T cells, or PBMCs; the material itself was cDNA or gDNA.

Original processing methods: By means of reference gene primer amplification, nucleated cell counts were estimated. Sequencing was performed with immunoSEQ multiplex PCR; in TCRdb, only in-frame clones are kept and a portion is missing. V and J calls and clone size are as listed in that table; D and trimming were resolved from the DNA. This table holds over 300,000 clones, 80% to 90% found once. Germline V gene data show CDR1 as SGDLS and CDR2 as YYNGEE. The CDR3 spans 14 residues. Deletions cut 4 bases from V and 10 bases from J, with 15 bases between. Clinical history reported by participants formed the basis on which cohorts were assigned.

The sequencing input was PBMCs or T cells enriched from blood (not recorded which). The sequence was collected from a young man who had recovered from COVID-19. The gene calls are TRBV9 and TRBJ1-6; D possibly corresponds to TRBD1 (6 bases). The CDR3, as DNA: TGTGCCAGCAGCCTGGACAGCTATGAATCACCCCTCCACTTT. Protein: CASSLDSYESPLHF.